The 4 T cell receptor beta chains in this list originate from one sample, sequenced in a study of patients and donors after allogeneic stem cell transplantation. One entry per CDR3 protein results from TCRdb running MiXCR on the RT-PCR reads. The sample lists roughly 200,000 distinct CDR3 sequences, more than 35% seen once, with 9.5% to 13% in the top ten. The sample was blood, either unsorted or a sorted T cell fraction (not recorded which). These receptor sequences come from a human donor who was either an allogeneic HSCT recipient or a stem cell or donor lymphocyte infusion donor (not recorded which). It is not recorded whose cells these are; they may come from a transplant donor.

This chain uses TRBV5-1 with TRBJ1-5; 7 positions agree with TRBD1. Germline trimming cut 3 bases from V and 4 bases from J; bases unmatched to any gene: 13. The CDR3 contains 17 residues. Germline CDR1 is SGHRS and CDR2 is YFSETQ. CDR3 bases: TGCGCCAGCAGCTCGGCGGGCGACAGGGAGCCTAATCAGCCCCAGCATTTT. Residues: CASSSAGDREPNQPQHF. The full variable domain, rest sourced from reference TRBV5-1 and TRBJ1-5, is KAGVTQTPRYLIKTRGQQVTLSCSPISGHRSVSWYQQTPGQGLQFLFEYFSETQRNKGNFPGRFSGRQFSNSRSEMNVSTLELGDSALYLCASSSAGDREPNQPQHFGDGTRLSIL.

The V and J genes are TRBV30 and TRBJ1-5, with D unclear. The germline CDR1 and CDR2 sequences are GTSNPN and SVGIG (reference sequence). Deletions cut 0 bases from V and 4 bases from J, with 7 bases between. The CDR3 spans 13 residues. CDR3 sequence reads: CAWSVSGNQPQHF. CDR3 sequence (DNA): TGTGCCTGGAGTGTTTCCGGAAATCAGCCCCAGCATTTT.

The rearrangement links TRBV30 to TRBJ1-5; no firm D call. This CDR3 is built from 13 residues. V lost 4 bases, J lost 2 bases, and 9 bases lay in between. Germline CDR1 reads GTSNPN; CDR2 reads SVGIG (reference sequence). The CDR3, as DNA: TGTGCCTGGAAACTTGATGGCAATCAGCCCCAGCATTTT. Its protein is CAWKLDGNQPQHF.

The J gene is TRBJ2-4, the V gene TRBV6-6; 7 positions agree with TRBD1. The V gene end was trimmed by 6 bases and the J gene end by 1 base; junction bases not matched to a gene: 9. CDR1 is MNHNY and CDR2 is SVGAGI in the germline V gene (reference sequence). The CDR3 totals 16 residues. CDR3 bases: TGTGCCAGCAGCCCCCGGCCGGACAGGGCCAAAAACATTCAGTACTTC. Its protein is CASSPRPDRAKNIQYF.